This TCR beta chain stems from a study of cytomegalovirus exposure and HLA in healthy donors. The PCR had 60 Vbeta and 13 Jbeta primers. This table comes from immunoSEQ multiplex PCR, and its TCRdb copy is limited to in-frame clones, with some not included. The table records roughly 180,000 clones, 70% to 80% of them present only once. V shed 1 base and J 4 bases; nucleotides not matched to a gene: 2. The CDR3 runs to 16 residues. Germline lookup yields CDR1 SGHAT and CDR2 FQNNGV. The J gene is TRBJ2-1, the V gene TRBV11-2; 12 bases map to TRBD2. The sequencing input was PBMCs. This receptor was taken from a man under 40 in good health and CMV-seronegative. As DNA, the CDR3 is TGTGCCAGCAGCTTAGTTACTAGCGGGGGGTACAATGAGCAGTTCTTC. Protein product: CASSLVTSGGYNEQFF.